What follows describes a single T cell receptor (beta chain). Antigen specificity is unknown. Time point specified: identical roughly 10-day culture without peptide (control). TCR sequencing covered a few patients who responded to pembrolizumab. Clone fold changes were calculated against an identical culture without peptide. The protocol was immunoSEQ multiplex PCR, while the TCRdb copy is restricted to in-frame clones and leaves out a portion. The sample lists more than 13,000 clones; 65% to 90% were seen once. The sample belongs to a study of PD-1 blockade in mismatch repair-deficient tumors. Overall study findings and caveats: After pembrolizumab, tumor-resident clones rose rapidly, then generally contracted before radiologic responses.

The V end was cut by 0 bases, the J end by 15 bases, with 28 bases between. CDR3 size: 17 residues. CDR1 and CDR2 from the germline V gene are SNHLY and FYNNEI. The rearrangement joins TRBV2 to TRBJ2-3, with D uncertain. This receptor was identified in an adult with mismatch repair-deficient cancer. This material consisted of cells cultured in vitro, taken from a patient treated with pembrolizumab. This CDR3 is CASSEAQGPPHHPSAYF. CDR3 sequence (DNA): TGTGCCAGCAGTGAAGCCCAAGGGCCTCCCCATCATCCCTCCGCATATTTT.